This T cell receptor beta chain appears in the sequencing data of a study of T cells in Graves' hyperthyroidism and ophthalmopathy. The CDR3 runs 16 residues. Trimming at V came to 4 bases and at J to 1 base, leaving 7 bases not matched to a gene. Germline CDR1 and CDR2: MNHEY and SMNVEV (reference sequence). This clonotype was observed at least ten times. The source material, RNA transcripts, was used to amplify TCR beta CDR3 regions. The HTBI primer set was used in a first-round RT-PCR of the TCR CDR3. TCRdb reprocessed the multiplex PCR reads with MiXCR, giving one entry per CDR3 protein. The top ten clones hold 6.5% to 10% of a sample with about 300,000 distinct CDR3 sequences, 13% of them seen once.

V is TRBV27 and J is TRBJ2-5; the match to TRBD1 covers 9 bases. The receptor was isolated from a woman aged 25 to 39 with Graves' hyperthyroidism that later progressed to Graves' ophthalmopathy. Material for sequencing was blood. CDR3 DNA: TGTGCCAGCAGTTCTCCGGGACAGGGTCTCCAAGAGACCCAGTACTTC. Its protein is CASSSPGQGLQETQYF.